These 6 T cell receptor beta chains were all obtained from the same sample, sequenced in a study of tumor-infiltrating lymphocytes in primary liver carcinoma. Both blood RNA, taken from unsorted whole blood, and germline DNA were extracted. Total RNA (around 510 ng) served as template for TCR beta cDNA synthesis primed by a constant-region primer. Three nested multiplex PCR rounds of slightly modified ARM-PCR generated TCR beta libraries. With TRBV1-TRBV30 forward primers and a C-beta reverse primer, the first two PCR rounds were run for 9 to 10 cycles each. One entry per CDR3 protein, called by TCRdb with MiXCR from the multiplex PCR reads. The sample shows 300,000 to 350,000 distinct CDR3 sequences, roughly 61% of them seen only once. Sequenced sample: peripheral blood. The receptors stem from a man aged 35 to 55 with primary liver carcinoma and hepatitis B virus infection.

CDR3 bases: TGTGCCAGCAGTTACCCTGGGGGCGTGGGCAATGAGCAGTTCTTC. This gives the protein CASSYPGGVGNEQFF. The genes are TRBV6-2 or TRBV6-3 and TRBJ2-1; D perhaps matches TRBD1 (6 bases). This CDR3 is 15 amino acids long. Germline V lookup: CDR1 MNHEY, CDR2 SVGEGT. Trimming took 2 bases from V and 6 from J, leaving 14 bases between them.

This clonotype was recorded a few times. The chain is built from TRBV14 and TRBJ2-2; no clear D gene. V was trimmed by 4 bases and J by 1 base, leaving 10 bases between them. This CDR3 has 15 residues. Per germline, CDR1 SGHDN and CDR2 FVKESK. The CDR3 loop reads CASSRRTQNTGELFF. The CDR3 coding sequence is TGTGCCAGCAGCCGCAGAACACAGAACACCGGGGAGCTGTTTTTT.

This clonotype was seen a handful of times. The V gene is TRBV5-5, the J gene TRBJ2-7; TRBD1 aligns across 7 bases. Looked up from germline, CDR1 is SGHKS and CDR2 is YYEKEE (reference sequence). The CDR3 consists of 15 residues. V shed 2 bases, J shed 4 bases, and the junction held 9 bases outside the gene matches. This CDR3 is CASSFSLDRVYEQYF. In nucleotides, the CDR3 is TGTGCCAGCAGCTTTTCGTTAGACAGGGTGTACGAGCAGTACTTC.

This clonotype was found a few times. The gene calls are TRBV5-6 and TRBJ1-4, with D possibly being TRBD1 (6 bases). This CDR3 has 17 amino acids. V lost 0 bases and J lost 4, with 16 bases in between. CDR1 and CDR2 from the germline V gene are SGHDT and YYEEEE. The CDR3: CASSLGDTPTLNEKLFF. The CDR3 nucleotides read TGTGCCAGCAGCTTGGGGGACACCCCGACTCTTAATGAAAAACTGTTTTTT. The variable domain in full, with the rest retrieved from reference TRBV5-6 and TRBJ1-4, is DAGVTQSPTHLIKTRGQQVTLRCSPKSGHDTVSWYQQALGQGPQFIFQYYEEEERQRGNFPDRFSGHQFPNYSSELNVNALLLGDSALYLCASSLGDTPTLNEKLFFGSGTQLSVL.

The V and J genes are TRBV10-2 and TRBJ2-4; D gene ambiguous. Trimming shortened V by 0 bases and J by 3 bases, and 15 bases separated the two germline ends. Germline V gives CDR1 WSHSY, CDR2 SAAADI. The CDR3 covers 17 residues. CDR3 sequence: CASSESFGFSGKNIQYF. The CDR3 nucleotides read TGCGCCAGCAGTGAGTCGTTTGGGTTTTCTGGCAAAAACATTCAGTACTTC.

V usage is TRBV28 and J usage is TRBJ1-6; the D gene is possibly TRBD1 (6 bases). The CDR3 covers 18 residues. With 3 bases removed from V and 0 bases from J, the gap between germline ends came to 15 bases. Germline CDR1 and CDR2: MDHEN and SYDVKM. The CDR3 coding sequence is TGTGCCAGCAGTTTTAGTGCGACAGGAAGCTCCTATAATTCACCCCTCCACTTT. Its protein product is CASSFSATGSSYNSPLHF.